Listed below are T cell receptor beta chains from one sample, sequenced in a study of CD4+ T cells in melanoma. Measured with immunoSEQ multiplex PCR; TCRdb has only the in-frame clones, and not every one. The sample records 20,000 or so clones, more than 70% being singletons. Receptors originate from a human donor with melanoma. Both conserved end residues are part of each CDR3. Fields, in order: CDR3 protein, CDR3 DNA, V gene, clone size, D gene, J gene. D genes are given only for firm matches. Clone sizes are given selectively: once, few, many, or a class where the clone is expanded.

CDR3aa: CAWAHRTGNSPLHF
CDR3nt: TGTGCCTGGGCACATAGGACGGGGAATTCACCCCTCCACTTT
v_gene: TRBV30
abundance: few
d_gene: NA
j_gene: TRBJ1-6

CDR3aa: CASSINWDGPYNEQFF
CDR3nt: TGTGCCAGCAGTATCAATTGGGACGGACCTTACAATGAGCAGTTCTTC
v_gene: TRBV27
abundance: NA
d_gene: NA
j_gene: TRBJ2-1

CDR3aa: CASFGTGTNYEQYF
CDR3nt: TGTGCCAGCTTCGGGACCGGGACTAACTACGAGCAGTACTTC
v_gene: TRBV6-1
abundance: few
d_gene: TRBD2
j_gene: TRBJ2-7

CDR3aa: CASSQYLGAAYNEQFF
CDR3nt: TGTGCCAGCAGCCAATACCTGGGGGCTGCCTACAATGAGCAGTTCTTC
v_gene: TRBV11-2
abundance: NA
d_gene: NA
j_gene: TRBJ2-1

CDR3aa: CASSFVPGGSYEQYF
CDR3nt: TGTGCCAGCAGCTTCGTCCCGGGGGGCTCCTACGAGCAGTACTTC
v_gene: TRBV7-2
abundance: NA
d_gene: TRBD2
j_gene: TRBJ2-7

CDR3aa: CAESGTDAGSVYGYTF
CDR3nt: TGTGCCGAATCCGGGACAGACGCGGGGTCCGTCTATGGCTACACCTTC
v_gene: TRBV2
abundance: few
d_gene: TRBD1
j_gene: TRBJ1-2

CDR3aa: CASSVLRQSYGYTF
CDR3nt: TGTGCCAGCAGTGTTCTCCGGCAGTCATATGGCTACACCTTC
v_gene: TRBV2
abundance: NA
d_gene: NA
j_gene: TRBJ1-2

CDR3aa: CASRTGGGDEQYF
CDR3nt: TGTGCCAGCAGGACAGGGGGCGGGGACGAGCAGTACTTC
v_gene: TRBV2
abundance: NA
d_gene: TRBD1
j_gene: TRBJ2-7

CDR3aa: CASSEFGEEAFF
CDR3nt: TGTGCCAGCAGTGAATTTGGCGAAGAAGCTTTCTTT
v_gene: TRBV6-1
abundance: few
d_gene: NA
j_gene: TRBJ1-1

CDR3aa: CASSVVGGGNTQYF
CDR3nt: TGTGCCAGCAGCGTAGTCGGGGGGGGGAATACGCAGTATTTT
v_gene: TRBV9
abundance: NA
d_gene: TRBD2
j_gene: TRBJ2-3

CDR3aa: CASSLYAFGTSGTDTQYF
CDR3nt: TGTGCCAGCAGTTTATATGCTTTTGGGACTAGCGGCACAGATACGCAGTATTTT
v_gene: TRBV27
abundance: few
d_gene: TRBD2
j_gene: TRBJ2-3

CDR3aa: CAISELWTGEAFF
CDR3nt: TGTGCCATCAGTGAGTTGTGGACAGGTGAAGCTTTCTTT
v_gene: TRBV10-3
abundance: NA
d_gene: TRBD1
j_gene: TRBJ1-1

CDR3aa: CASRWGGVMAGELFF
CDR3nt: TGTGCCAGCCGGTGGGGGGGGGTTATGGCCGGGGAGCTGTTTTTT
v_gene: TRBV6-1
abundance: NA
d_gene: TRBD2
j_gene: TRBJ2-2

CDR3aa: CAWSPLQGNTEAFF
CDR3nt: TGTGCCTGGAGCCCATTACAGGGAAACACTGAAGCTTTCTTT
v_gene: TRBV30
abundance: NA
d_gene: NA
j_gene: TRBJ1-1

CDR3aa: CASSPRQLGYGYTF
CDR3nt: TGTGCCAGCAGCCCTAGGCAGTTAGGGTATGGCTACACCTTC
v_gene: TRBV27
abundance: NA
d_gene: NA
j_gene: TRBJ1-2

CDR3aa: CASSPRQGWRMRTEAFF
CDR3nt: TGTGCCAGCAGCCCCAGACAGGGGTGGCGAATGAGAACTGAAGCTTTCTTT
v_gene: TRBV5-6
abundance: NA
d_gene: TRBD1
j_gene: TRBJ1-1

CDR3aa: CASSPGGGFDTEAFF
CDR3nt: TGCGCCAGCAGCCCCGGCGGGGGTTTCGACACTGAAGCTTTCTTT
v_gene: TRBV5-1
abundance: few
d_gene: NA
j_gene: TRBJ1-1

CDR3aa: CASRDGSYSNQPQHF
CDR3nt: TGTGCCAGCAGGGACGGCTCGTATAGCAATCAGCCCCAGCATTTT
v_gene: TRBV6-1
abundance: NA
d_gene: NA
j_gene: TRBJ1-5

CDR3aa: CAWSLDITDTQYF
CDR3nt: TGTGCCTGGAGTCTAGACATCACAGATACGCAGTATTTT
v_gene: TRBV30
abundance: NA
d_gene: NA
j_gene: TRBJ2-3

CDR3aa: CASSFGYNRANGYTF
CDR3nt: TGTGCCAGCAGTTTCGGCTACAACAGGGCAAATGGCTACACCTTC
v_gene: TRBV28
abundance: NA
d_gene: NA
j_gene: TRBJ1-2

CDR3aa: CASRDRAWGQETQYF
CDR3nt: TGTGCCAGCAGAGACAGGGCCTGGGGCCAAGAGACCCAGTACTTC
v_gene: TRBV6-1
abundance: NA
d_gene: TRBD1
j_gene: TRBJ2-5

CDR3aa: CASSAGTANSEAFF
CDR3nt: TGTGCCAGCAGTGCGGGGACCGCGAACTCGGAAGCTTTCTTT
v_gene: TRBV6-1
abundance: NA
d_gene: NA
j_gene: TRBJ1-1

CDR3aa: CASSDPGAVALAKNIQYF
CDR3nt: TGTGCCAGCAGTGACCCGGGGGCTGTTGCCCTAGCCAAAAACATTCAGTACTTC
v_gene: TRBV2
abundance: NA
d_gene: NA
j_gene: TRBJ2-4

CDR3aa: CASSFVGGAQQFF
CDR3nt: TGTGCCAGCAGTTTCGTAGGGGGGGCCCAGCAGTTCTTC
v_gene: TRBV7-9
abundance: NA
d_gene: NA
j_gene: TRBJ2-1

CDR3aa: CASSLGVATNEKLFF
CDR3nt: TGCGCCAGCAGCTTGGGGGTTGCAACTAATGAAAAACTGTTTTTT
v_gene: TRBV5-1
abundance: NA
d_gene: NA
j_gene: TRBJ1-4

CDR3aa: CASKAIANTGELFF
CDR3nt: TGCGCCAGCAAGGCAATAGCGAACACCGGGGAGCTGTTTTTT
v_gene: TRBV5-1
abundance: few
d_gene: NA
j_gene: TRBJ2-2

CDR3aa: CASSLDQTQYF
CDR3nt: TGCGCCAGCAGCTTGGATCAGACCCAGTACTTC
v_gene: TRBV5-1
abundance: NA
d_gene: NA
j_gene: TRBJ2-5

CDR3aa: CASSLVLNTEAFF
CDR3nt: TGCGCCAGCAGCCTTGTCTTAAACACTGAAGCTTTCTTT
v_gene: TRBV5-1
abundance: NA
d_gene: NA
j_gene: TRBJ1-1

CDR3aa: CASSTDRRNSPLHF
CDR3nt: TGTGCCAGCAGTACCGACAGAAGGAATTCACCCCTCCACTTT
v_gene: TRBV6-1
abundance: NA
d_gene: NA
j_gene: TRBJ1-6

CDR3aa: CASSFGQGLGEQFF
CDR3nt: TGTGCCAGCAGTTTCGGACAGGGGCTGGGTGAGCAGTTCTTC
v_gene: TRBV27
abundance: NA
d_gene: TRBD1
j_gene: TRBJ2-1

CDR3aa: CASSLVGAAGASYNEQFF
CDR3nt: TGCGCCAGCAGCTTGGTAGGTGCGGCGGGCGCGTCCTACAATGAGCAGTTCTTC
v_gene: TRBV5-1
abundance: NA
d_gene: NA
j_gene: TRBJ2-1

CDR3aa: CASRRLAGTDTQYF
CDR3nt: TGCGCCAGCAGACGACTAGCCGGCACAGATACGCAGTATTTT
v_gene: TRBV10-1
abundance: few
d_gene: TRBD2
j_gene: TRBJ2-3

CDR3aa: CASSPTVLGRNYGYTF
CDR3nt: TGTGCCAGCAGTCCTACCGTTCTGGGGCGTAACTATGGCTACACCTTC
v_gene: TRBV28
abundance: NA
d_gene: NA
j_gene: TRBJ1-2

CDR3aa: CAWSHWTSGQETQYF
CDR3nt: TGTGCCTGGAGCCATTGGACTAGCGGGCAAGAGACCCAGTACTTC
v_gene: TRBV30
abundance: NA
d_gene: TRBD2
j_gene: TRBJ2-5

CDR3aa: CASSLGSSGNYGYTF
CDR3nt: TGCGCCAGCAGCTTGGGTTCTTCCGGGAACTATGGCTACACCTTC
v_gene: TRBV5-1
abundance: NA
d_gene: NA
j_gene: TRBJ1-2

CDR3aa: CASSPVTGNTGELFF
CDR3nt: TGTGCCAGCAGCCCCGTCACCGGGAACACCGGGGAGCTGTTTTTT
v_gene: TRBV4-2
abundance: medium-sized
d_gene: NA
j_gene: TRBJ2-2

CDR3aa: CAWSTNQETQYF
CDR3nt: TGTGCCTGGAGTACAAACCAAGAGACCCAGTACTTC
v_gene: TRBV30
abundance: once
d_gene: NA
j_gene: TRBJ2-5

CDR3aa: CASSRTDRNYGYTF
CDR3nt: TGTGCCAGCAGCCGGACAGACAGGAACTATGGCTACACCTTC
v_gene: TRBV6-5
abundance: NA
d_gene: NA
j_gene: TRBJ1-2

CDR3aa: CASSLDGKITGELFF
CDR3nt: TGTGCCAGCAGCTTGGACGGCAAAATCACCGGGGAGCTGTTTTTT
v_gene: TRBV5-5
abundance: NA
d_gene: NA
j_gene: TRBJ2-2